This T cell receptor (beta chain) was sequenced during a study of naive and memory T cell subsets (dated by TCRdb to 2016 to 2017). For context, the study as a whole: The study applied an open-source, UMI-based TCR alpha and beta sequencing pipeline to sorted naive and memory peripheral blood T cell subsets. The functional CMV T cell responses agreed completely with IgG serology results. RNA was DNase-treated and reverse transcribed with TCR constant-region primers, mostly using SuperScript III. Paper-wide results and their limitations: The repertoire findings for the naive and memory subsets could not be validated against a ground truth because none was available. RNA-based TCR counts may be affected by expression changes linked to T cell activation and differentiation. TCR abundance followed a power law with an exponent that was different for naive and memory subsets but consistent across the three individuals. A few larger clonotypes were found in naive repertoires, especially CD8, and these larger clonotypes were possibly memory cells re-expressing CD45RA. A clonotype was defined as a single alpha or beta chain sequence rather than as a paired alpha/beta receptor. Following error correction, more than 85% of naive TCR sequences occurred only once, which made naive abundance distributions much steeper than those of memory subsets. In both CD4 and CD8 cells, the Gini index increased while Shannon and inverse Simpson diversity decreased from naive through CM, EM and EMRA.

In regard to this clonotype: The target of this receptor is not known. Qualities for individual bases were not recorded, and no much larger clone is one base off.

From the second PCR step onward, the TCR alpha chain libraries and the TCR beta chain libraries were amplified separately. Donor CMV status was determined by IFNgamma production from CD4+ T cells after overnight stimulation of fresh PBMCs with CMV viral lysate. CD4 T cells were positively selected using Miltenyi beads, after which CD8 T cells were positively selected from the CD4-negative fraction. After staining for CD3, CD4, CD8, CD45RA, CD27 and a live/dead dye, cells were sorted on a BD Aria II into four subsets based on CD45RA and CD27. Blood was obtained from a few healthy volunteers, and the blood from each volunteer was fractionated into CD4 and CD8 T cells and subsequently into four differentiation subsets. Around 110 ml of peripheral blood was taken from each donor, and PBMC were separated by density-gradient centrifugation on Ficoll-Paque PLUS. The sorted cells were lysed in RLT buffer, after which RNA was extracted using a Qiagen RNeasy kit and kept at -80 degrees C.

To prepare the library, UMI-ligation and nested PCR was applied. The beta constant-region primer was an equimolar mix of two oligonucleotides covering both TRBC1 and TRBC2. Four rounds of PCR, combining the SP2 primer with nested alpha and beta constant-region primers, were used to amplify the ligated cDNA. T4 RNA ligase 1 ligated a single-stranded oligonucleotide carrying the SP2 primer and a 12-nucleotide UMI to the cDNA 3' end. The ligation reaction was incubated at 16°C for about 18-24 hours. PCR2 was typically performed as a SYBR Green qPCR and was stopped at a predetermined threshold so that over-amplification was prevented. Every purification after the first one was done using Agencourt AMPure XP magnetic beads. Library quantification was done by Qubit, followed by a TapeStation check on which the main peak was expected at around 650 bp. Sequencing of the pooled libraries was done on an Illumina MiSeq using v2 2x251 paired-end kits, which typically yielded roughly 0.95-2.1 million reads per sample. Each sample's library went into the pool at about 4 nM, and about 5-7.5% PhiX was added to help with cluster recognition. Under the source paper's analysis protocol: Decombinator assigned V and J genes to Demultiplexor-processed FASTQ reads by tag matching, allowing a single base-pair mismatch. Collapsinator relied on UMIs to fix sequencing errors as well as frequency errors caused by PCR heterogeneity. CDR3Translator translated TCRs and extracted CDR3s from the conserved cysteine to the FGXG phenylalanine, flagging non-productive sequences. Repertoires were subsampled to equal numbers of UMI-defined TCRs before Gini, Shannon entropy and inverse Simpson indices were calculated. Within the linear range, a power law was fitted by maximum likelihood to the distributions of clonotype abundance. Similar UMI counts, unique TCR numbers and clonal distributions were obtained with the pipeline and with MIGEC on one naive CD8 sample. One analysis removed from the naive repertoire any naive TCRs that were also found in any memory subset from the same donor. Repertoires were searched for around 7,300 CMV-associated CDR3 sequences compiled from VDJdb and a published dataset. TCRdb's own reprocessing of the public reads used fastp at Q25 and MiXCR and kept productive beta chains. Each CDR3 protein appears once, grouped with its most common genes and DNA. In this record, the V and J calls reflect TCRdb's handling and not the investigators' own analysis. The sample table records roughly 150,000 distinct CDR3 sequences; approximately 22% of these occur just once. The top ten hold roughly 0.1% of the sample.

From its cysteine to its phenylalanine, the CDR3 spans 16 amino acids. The entry retains the CDR3 DNA only, 48 bases that are in frame from base 1. The germline V and J ends show losses of 2 bases and 2 bases respectively, and no gene match explains 8 bases of the junction. The receptor was isolated from a human donor in good health. Sequencing input: naive CD4+ T cells from blood. The cell subset or site label corresponds to: naive T cells, CD45RA high CD27+. The receptor chain draws on TRBV12-3 or TRBV12-4 and TRBJ2-5; a stretch of 7 junction bases matches TRBD2. The DNA sequence reads TGTGCCAGCAGTTTACGGGCCGGGAGGTTTCAAGAGACCCAGTACTTC. Protein translation: CASSLRAGRFQETQYF.